The 20 T cell receptor beta chains below were found in one sample sequenced in a study of shared clonotypes between healthy human individuals. Assay: immunoSEQ multiplex PCR; the TCRdb copy retains only in-frame clones and omits some. This table has 2,500,000 or so clones, 92% appearing once. Sequenced material: naive CD4+ T cells from PBMCs. Indicated subset: CD45RA+ positively selected. Receptors were obtained from a man between 18 and 35 years old in good health. Some clones in this sample may be carry-over from other donors' samples.

The CDR3, as DNA: TGCAGCGTTGTGGAGGGCGGCACAGATACGCAGTATTTT. Protein product: CSVVEGGTDTQYF. V usage is TRBV29-1 and J usage is TRBJ2-3; possibly TRBD2 for D (6 bases). Trimming stripped 4 bases from V and 1 base from J, with 9 bases between. Germline loops: CDR1 SQVTM, CDR2 ANQGSEA. CDR3 length: 13 amino acids.

The chain has TRBV9 and TRBJ2-5; D is possibly TRBD1 (6 bases). The CDR3 loop spans 15 amino acids. Germline-derived CDR1 and CDR2 are SGDLS and YYNGEE. V lost 4 bases and J lost 5, with 18 bases in between. CDR3 in DNA: TGTGCCAGCAGCCCCGGGACATCTTTCCGTGAGACCCAGTACTTC. Its protein is CASSPGTSFRETQYF.

J is TRBJ2-2 and V is TRBV5-4; TRBD2 matches at 12 bases. The CDR3 contains 17 residues. Unmatched junction bases numbered 11, after V lost 3 bases and J lost 8 bases. The germline CDR1 and CDR2 sequences are SGHNT and YYREEE (reference sequence). Written as DNA, the CDR3 is TGTGCCAGCAGCTCTAGGACTAGCGGGGATACACTGGGGGAGCTGTTTTTT. The encoded protein is CASSSRTSGDTLGELFF.

This clone was counted once. The chain uses TRBV27 and TRBJ1-2; possible D gene TRBD1, 6 bases. Per the germline V gene, CDR1 is MNHEY and CDR2 is SMNVEV (reference sequence). V lost 6 bases to trimming and J lost 2 bases, with 13 bases between them. CDR3 length: 14 residues. The CDR3 DNA is TGTGCCAGCAGCGCTACAGGGATCAACTATGGCTACACCTTC. Protein sequence: CASSATGINYGYTF.

The rearrangement joins TRBV2 to TRBJ1-3, with 7 bases lining up with TRBD1. Trimming cost V 5 bases and J 5 bases; bases outside gene matches: 6. In germline, CDR1 is SNHLY, CDR2 FYNNEI. This CDR3 has 14 residues. The CDR3: CASSSIQGRNTIYF. The CDR3 bases are TGTGCCAGCAGTTCCATACAGGGGAGAAACACCATATATTTT.

The genes are TRBV18 and TRBJ2-7; no clear D. V shed 4 bases and J shed 1 base, with 11 bases lying between them. Per germline, CDR1 KGHSH and CDR2 LQKENI. The CDR3 runs 14 residues. CDR3 protein: CASSRDIMSYEQYF. DNA of the CDR3: TGTGCCAGCTCACGTGATATAATGTCCTACGAGCAGTACTTC.

The rearrangement joins TRBV1 to TRBJ2-5; the table names TRBD2, a call not compared with the DNA. TRBV1 is tagged as a pseudogene. CDR3 length: 15 residues. CDR3: CTSIRLLADVETQYF. The CDR3 nucleotides read TGCACCAGCATCCGGCTACTAGCAGACGTAGAGACCCAGTACTTC.

This clone was seen once. The identical CDR3 is also encoded by other nucleotide sequences in the sample. This chain links TRBV5-1 with TRBJ2-5; D is possibly TRBD1 (6 bases). The V gene lost 4 bases and the J gene lost 2 bases, with 12 bases spanning the gap. In germline, CDR1 is SGHRS, CDR2 YFSETQ. CDR3 length equals 14 residues. CDR3 bases: TGCGCCAGCAGCACCGGGACAACACAAGAGACCCAGTACTTC. Translation: CASSTGTTQETQYF.

V gene TRBV18 combines with J gene TRBJ1-5; D is ambiguous. V lost 8 bases to trimming and J lost 7 bases, with 15 bases between them. The CDR3 totals 13 residues. Germline CDR1 is KGHSH and CDR2 is LQKENI. The CDR3 bases are TGTGCCAGCGCGGGAGGCTTCGGCCAGCCCCAGCATTTT. Translated: CASAGGFGQPQHF. Looking up the rest from reference TRBV18 and TRBJ1-5 gives the full variable domain: NAGVMQNPRHLVRRRGQEARLRCSPMKGHSHVYWYRQLPEEGLKFMVYLQKENIIDESGMPKERFSAEFPKEGPSILRIQQVVRGDSAAYFCASAGGFGQPQHFGDGTRLSIL.

The V gene is TRBV29-1, the J gene TRBJ2-1; 8 bases line up with TRBD2. Germline V gene data show CDR1 as SQVTM and CDR2 as ANQGSEA. Trimming took 6 bases from V and 2 from J; bases not matched to a gene: 6. The CDR3 contains 14 residues. CDR3 coding DNA: TGCAGCGTGGATCTGCGGGGGGCCTACAATGAGCAGTTCTTC. Its protein is CSVDLRGAYNEQFF.

The chain has TRBV19 and TRBJ2-1, with TRBD1 matching 7 bases. V was clipped by 5 bases and J by 3 bases; unmatched bases: 7. The CDR3 totals 15 residues. CDR1 and CDR2 from the germline V gene are LNHDA and SQIVND (reference sequence). In DNA, the CDR3 is TGTGCCAGTAGTTCCCGGGACAGTTACTACAATGAGCAGTTCTTC. Encoded protein: CASSSRDSYYNEQFF.

The CDR3 sequence is CASSKSPLSGRFGEQFF. The CDR3 DNA sequence: TGTGCCAGTAGTAAAAGTCCCTTGAGCGGGAGGTTCGGTGAGCAGTTCTTC. The rearrangement links TRBV19 to TRBJ2-1, with TRBD2 identical over 9 bases. The length of the CDR3 is 17 residues. Germline V lookup: CDR1 LNHDA, CDR2 SQIVND (reference sequence). With V trimmed by 4 bases and J by 9 bases, 16 bases remained unmatched.

The chain uses TRBV18 and TRBJ2-3, with 10 bases that match TRBD2. This CDR3 is 17 amino acids long. V gave up 3 bases and J gave up 0 bases; unmatched junction bases: 6. Germline V gene sequence: CDR1 KGHSH, CDR2 LQKENI. The CDR3 DNA follows: TGTGCCAGCTCACCCGTATCGACTAGCGGGAGCACAGATACGCAGTATTTT. This gives the protein CASSPVSTSGSTDTQYF.

The chain employs TRBV12-5 and TRBJ2-2; TRBD2 might be the D (5 bases). From germline, CDR1 is LGHNT and CDR2 FRNRAP. This CDR3 region has 13 residues. Deletions cut 9 bases from V and 7 bases from J, with 15 bases between. The CDR3 is CASRGPLSGELFF. The CDR3 coding sequence is TGTGCTAGCAGAGGGCCCCTGAGCGGGGAGCTGTTTTTT.

V gene TRBV5-1 combines with J gene TRBJ1-1; D might be TRBD1 (5 bases). V was trimmed by 4 bases and J by 3 bases, leaving 19 bases between them. The CDR3 extends over 16 amino acids. Germline V lookup: CDR1 SGHRS, CDR2 YFSETQ. In DNA, the CDR3 is TGCGCCAGCAGCACTTCGGGACGGCTTGGGGACACTGAAGCTTTCTTT. Translation gives CASSTSGRLGDTEAFF.

The rearrangement links TRBV14 to TRBJ1-2; D is uncertain. With 1 base removed from V and 0 bases from J, the gap between germline ends came to 9 bases. Germline V gene lookup returns CDR1 SGHDN and CDR2 FVKESK. The CDR3 extends over 15 amino acids. Written as DNA, the CDR3 is TGTGCCAGCAGCCAAGGGAGGACCACTAACTATGGCTACACCTTC. Protein: CASSQGRTTNYGYTF.

The chain employs TRBV13 and TRBJ2-7; D possibly corresponds to TRBD1 (6 bases). The CDR3 runs 14 residues. Germline V lookup: CDR1 PRHDT, CDR2 FYEKMQ (reference sequence). The ends were cut back, 3 bases at V and 3 bases at J, with 12 bases in the middle. The CDR3 DNA follows: TGTGCCAGCAGCTTCTGGCAGGGGAACTACGAGCAGTACTTC. As protein: CASSFWQGNYEQYF.

About this clone itself: Other DNA sequences in the sample encode the same CDR3. The chain employs TRBV7-2 and TRBJ2-7; no clear D gene. The germline V and J ends were trimmed by 0 bases and 4 bases, with 7 bases remaining between them. The CDR3 spans 13 residues. From germline, CDR1 is SGHTA and CDR2 FQGNSA. DNA of the CDR3: TGTGCCAGCAGCTTAGCGGGATTTTACGAGCAGTACTTC. Protein: CASSLAGFYEQYF.

The rearrangement joins TRBV6-1 to TRBJ2-7; the D gene is possibly TRBD1 (5 bases). The CDR3 covers 15 residues. Trimming pared 8 bases from V and 1 base from J, leaving 18 bases between. Germline loops: CDR1 MNHNS, CDR2 SASEGT. CDR3 amino acids: CASLSGASPSYEQYF. DNA of the CDR3: TGTGCCAGCCTCTCTGGGGCCTCACCTTCCTACGAGCAGTACTTC.

The chain uses TRBV29-1 and TRBJ1-1; TRBD1 agrees at 10 bases. CDR1 and CDR2 from the germline V gene are SQVTM and ANQGSEA. CDR3 length equals 12 residues. Trimming removed 7 bases from V and 5 bases from J; junction bases left unmatched: 4. CDR3 sequence: CSAWTGGTEAFF. CDR3 in DNA: TGCAGCGCCTGGACAGGGGGGACTGAAGCTTTCTTT.